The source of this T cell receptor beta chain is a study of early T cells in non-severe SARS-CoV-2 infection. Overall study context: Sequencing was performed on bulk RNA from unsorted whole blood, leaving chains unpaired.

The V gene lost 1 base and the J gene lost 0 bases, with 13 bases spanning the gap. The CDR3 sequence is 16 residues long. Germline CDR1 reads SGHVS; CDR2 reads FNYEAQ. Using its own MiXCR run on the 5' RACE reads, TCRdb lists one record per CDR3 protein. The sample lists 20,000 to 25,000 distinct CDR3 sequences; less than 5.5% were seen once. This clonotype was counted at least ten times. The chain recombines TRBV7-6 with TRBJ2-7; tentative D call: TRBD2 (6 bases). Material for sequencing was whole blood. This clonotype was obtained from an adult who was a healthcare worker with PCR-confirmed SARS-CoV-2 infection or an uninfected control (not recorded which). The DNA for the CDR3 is TGTGCCAGCAGCTTAGGTAGGGACTGGCCCTCCTACGAGCAGTACTTC. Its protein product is CASSLGRDWPSYEQYF.